These 31 T cell receptor beta chains were all obtained from the same sample, sequenced in a study of cytomegalovirus exposure and HLA in healthy donors. Researchers ran the PCR with 60 Vbeta and 13 Jbeta primers. TCRdb's copy holds only in-frame clones and misses some; the assay was immunoSEQ multiplex PCR. The sample records 130,000 to 150,000 clones, over 60% being singletons. Sequencing was done on a sample of PBMCs. The receptors were sampled from a middle-aged man in good health and CMV-seropositive.

V gene TRBV10-3 combines with J gene TRBJ2-2; no clear D. The CDR3 has 14 amino acids. The germline CDR1 and CDR2 sequences are ENHRY and SYGVKD. The V end was cut by 0 bases, the J end by 7 bases, with 9 bases between. CDR3 nucleotide sequence: TGTGCCATCAGTGAGTCGACTGCTCTCGGGGAGCTGTTTTTT. Protein sequence: CAISESTALGELFF.

The rearrangement joins TRBV11-1 to TRBJ2-5, with a possible D match to TRBD2 (6 bases). V dropped 3 bases and J dropped 1 base, with 15 bases sitting between them. This CDR3 has 16 amino acids. Germline V gene data show CDR1 as SGHAT and CDR2 as FQDESV (reference sequence). The CDR3 sequence: CASSLGRWRSQETQYF. In DNA, the CDR3 is TGTGCCAGCAGCTTGGGGAGGTGGCGGTCCCAAGAGACCCAGTACTTC.

V usage is TRBV28 and J usage is TRBJ1-5; D not certain. Trimming took 7 bases from V and 6 from J, leaving 22 bases between them. The CDR3 runs to 16 residues. Germline CDR1 and CDR2: MDHEN and SYDVKM. CDR3 protein: CASTAPWALKPQPQHF. The DNA of the CDR3 is TGTGCCAGCACCGCTCCCTGGGCCCTAAAACCTCAGCCCCAGCATTTT.

V is TRBV19 and J is TRBJ1-5; D is possibly TRBD1 (5 bases). The CDR3 runs to 14 residues. CDR1 and CDR2 from the germline V gene are LNHDA and SQIVND (reference sequence). Trimming removed 6 bases from V and 3 bases from J, with 12 bases in between. CDR3 sequence: CASRIAGPNQPQHF. The CDR3 region has the DNA TGTGCCAGTAGGATCGCAGGGCCCAATCAGCCCCAGCATTTT.

This chain links TRBV11-2 with TRBJ2-6; the D gene is possibly TRBD2 (5 bases). V shed 8 bases and J shed 1 base, with 6 bases lying between them. The CDR3 loop spans 13 amino acids. Per germline, CDR1 SGHAT and CDR2 FQNNGV. The CDR3 bases are TGTGCCAGCCGGGAATCTGGGGCCAACGTCCTGACTTTC. Encoded protein: CASRESGANVLTF.

V usage is TRBV11-2 and J usage is TRBJ1-2; TRBD1 is a possible D gene (6 bases). The CDR3 is made up of 13 amino acids. Trimming shortened V by 6 bases and J by 0 bases, and 8 bases separated the two germline ends. In germline, CDR1 is SGHAT, CDR2 FQNNGV. CDR3 nucleotides: TGTGCCAGCAGAGGGACACCTAACTATGGCTACACCTTC. Encoded protein: CASRGTPNYGYTF.

The chain has TRBV11-2 and TRBJ1-1; 7 bases agree with TRBD1. The junction had 16 bases not matched to a gene; V was cut back by 5 bases and J by 4 bases. CDR3 length: 17 residues. Germline CDR1 and CDR2: SGHAT and FQNNGV. CDR3 loop: CASSPTGTEKSGTEAFF. The CDR3 nucleotides read TGTGCCAGCAGCCCCACGGGGACAGAAAAGTCGGGCACTGAAGCTTTCTTT.

The J gene is TRBJ1-1, the V gene TRBV19; 9 nucleotides match TRBD1. V was clipped by 10 bases and J by 8 bases; unmatched bases: 14. This CDR3 is 14 amino acids long. Germline CDR1 reads LNHDA; CDR2 reads SQIVND (reference sequence). The CDR3: CATGGDRVFSEAFF. The CDR3 DNA reads TGTGCCACAGGAGGGGACAGGGTTTTTTCCGAAGCTTTCTTT.

This clone has more than one count but fewer than ten. The V gene is TRBV9, the J gene TRBJ2-4, with 8 positions matching TRBD1. Trimming cost V 0 bases and J 6 bases; bases outside gene matches: 5. From germline, CDR1 is SGDLS and CDR2 YYNGEE. The length of the CDR3 is 15 residues. Written as DNA, the CDR3 is TGTGCCAGCAGCGTAGAGGGACAGGTGGGAAACATTCAGTACTTC. It yields the protein CASSVEGQVGNIQYF.

The chain links TRBV19 to TRBJ2-5, with 10 bases that match TRBD1. The better agreement between TRBJ2-7 and the DNA end casts doubt on the J call. The germline CDR1 and CDR2 sequences are LNHDA and SQIVND (reference sequence). The CDR3 length is 15 residues. CDR3 protein: CASSNLWTGGYEQYF. The CDR3 region has the DNA TGTGCCAGTAGTAATCTCTGGACAGGGGGTTACGAGCAGTACTTC.

The chain has TRBV27 and TRBJ1-3; D is possibly TRBD1 (6 bases). The ends were cut back, 2 bases at V and 1 base at J, with 12 bases in the middle. CDR1 is MNHEY and CDR2 is SMNVEV in the germline V gene (reference sequence). This CDR3 spans 16 amino acids. The CDR3 sequence is CASSLAGGASGNTIYF. The CDR3 nucleotides are TGTGCCAGCAGTTTAGCGGGGGGGGCTTCTGGAAACACCATATATTTT.

The chain combines TRBV10-3 with TRBJ2-2, with 8 positions matching TRBD1. Germline-derived CDR1 and CDR2 are ENHRY and SYGVKD. With V trimmed by 2 bases and J by 4 bases, 3 bases remained unmatched. This CDR3 region has 15 residues. The CDR3 reads CAISEGQGSTGELFF. For the CDR3, the DNA is TGTGCCATCAGTGAGGGACAGGGAAGCACCGGGGAGCTGTTTTTT.

This clone has more than one count but fewer than ten. The chain has TRBV27 and TRBJ2-7, with D possibly TRBD2 on 6 matching bases. CDR3 length equals 14 residues. Germline V lookup: CDR1 MNHEY, CDR2 SMNVEV (reference sequence). The V gene lost 6 bases and the J gene lost 4 bases, with 16 bases spanning the gap. The DNA for the CDR3 is TGTGCCAGCAGCCCAGGGAGGACCGTTTACGAGCAGTACTTC. Translating it yields CASSPGRTVYEQYF.

The CDR3 reads CASSPPGGAYGYTF. In nucleotides, the CDR3 is TGTGCCAGCTCACCACCGGGGGGGGCCTATGGCTACACCTTC. J is TRBJ1-2 and V is TRBV18, with D tentatively TRBD1 (6 bases). Trimming removed 0 bases at V and 4 bases at J, with 9 bases between. CDR1 is KGHSH and CDR2 is LQKENI in the germline V gene. The CDR3 runs to 14 residues.

The chain uses TRBV4-3 and TRBJ2-7; 8 bases map to TRBD2. With 3 bases clipped from V and 2 bases from J, the junction kept 12 bases outside the gene matches. The CDR3 totals 17 residues. CDR1 is LGHNA and CDR2 is YSLEER in the germline V gene. The CDR3 sequence: CASSHIPGLGGTYEQYF. CDR3 sequence (DNA): TGCGCCAGCAGCCATATCCCGGGACTAGGGGGAACCTACGAGCAGTACTTC.

This chain joins TRBV30 and TRBJ2-7, with 11 bases fitting TRBD2. The CDR3 runs 17 residues. Germline V gene data show CDR1 as GTSNPN and CDR2 as SVGIG (reference sequence). The J segment lost 0 bases and the V segment lost 0 bases, leaving 7 bases of the junction unmatched. CDR3 sequence reads: CAWSVSGTSGYSYEQYF. The DNA for the CDR3 is TGTGCCTGGAGTGTATCTGGGACTAGCGGCTACTCCTACGAGCAGTACTTC.

This sequence joins TRBV28 and TRBJ1-1, with a tentative D call TRBD1 (6 bases). This CDR3 has 14 amino acids. V lost 2 bases and J 5 bases, leaving 12 bases between the germline ends. CDR1 MDHEN and CDR2 SYDVKM come from the germline V gene. The CDR3, as DNA: TGTGCCAGCAGTTTAGGGGGCACGGTAACTGAAGCTTTCTTT. Its translation: CASSLGGTVTEAFF.

With regard to this clone: The sample has other DNA sequences that encode this CDR3 too. The chain joins TRBV27 to TRBJ1-1; D is unclear. The V and J ends lost 3 bases and 0 bases respectively, with 5 bases between them. The CDR3 extends over 13 amino acids. Germline V gene sequence: CDR1 MNHEY, CDR2 SMNVEV (reference sequence). The CDR3 sequence: CASSFLMNTEAFF. CDR3 nucleotides: TGTGCCAGCAGTTTTCTAATGAACACTGAAGCTTTCTTT.

V gene TRBV7-6 combines with J gene TRBJ2-1; 15 bases match TRBD2. V shed 5 bases, J shed 1 base, and the junction held 12 bases outside the gene matches. The CDR3 length is 20 residues. Germline V lookup: CDR1 SGHVS, CDR2 FNYEAQ. CDR3 protein: CASSRTTGLAGGPSYNEQFF. CDR3 nucleotide sequence: TGTGCCAGCAGCCGAACGACCGGACTAGCGGGAGGGCCTTCCTACAATGAGCAGTTCTTC.

The chain combines TRBV18 with TRBJ2-7; tentative D call: TRBD2 (7 bases). V lost 2 bases, J lost 4 bases, and 15 bases lay in between. Germline assignment: CDR1 KGHSH and CDR2 LQKENI. The CDR3 extends over 15 amino acids. The CDR3: CASSPGGGLRYEQYF. CDR3 coding DNA: TGTGCCAGCTCACCAGGGGGGGGGCTTCGGTACGAGCAGTACTTC.

The chain is built from TRBV7-3 and TRBJ2-5; D call uncertain. Germline CDR1 SGHTA, CDR2 FQGTGA. V lost 4 bases and J lost 1, with 7 bases in between. The CDR3 is 13 amino acids. For the CDR3, the DNA is TGTGCCAGCAGCTCCTCCCTCCAAGAGACCCAGTACTTC. Amino acids: CASSSSLQETQYF.

The V gene is TRBV27, the J gene TRBJ1-5; D perhaps matches TRBD1 (6 bases). CDR1 and CDR2 from the germline V gene are MNHEY and SMNVEV (reference sequence). This CDR3 spans 17 amino acids. The V and J ends lost 0 bases and 0 bases respectively, with 12 bases between them. The CDR3 is CASSLSGGHYSNQPQHF. DNA of the CDR3: TGTGCCAGCAGTTTATCTGGGGGACACTATAGCAATCAGCCCCAGCATTTT.

The V gene is TRBV4-1, the J gene TRBJ2-1, with D possibly TRBD1 on 6 matching bases. CDR1 is MGHRA and CDR2 is YSYEKL in the germline V gene. The V end lost 3 bases, the J end lost 4 bases, and 16 bases lay between the germline ends. The CDR3 length is 16 residues. Here the CDR3 DNA reads TGCGCCAGCAGCCAGGGCTGGGCAGGGGTTTACAATGAGCAGTTCTTC. This codes for CASSQGWAGVYNEQFF.

This chain uses TRBV30 with TRBJ1-2; no clear D. The ends were cut back, 1 base at V and 7 bases at J, with 7 bases in the middle. This CDR3 has 11 amino acids. Germline V gives CDR1 GTSNPN, CDR2 SVGIG (reference sequence). Here the CDR3 reads CAWSAGGGYTF. For the CDR3, the DNA is TGTGCCTGGAGTGCAGGTGGTGGCTACACCTTC. Variable domain in full (rest from reference TRBV30 and TRBJ1-2): SQTIHQWPATLVQPVGSPLSLECTVEGTSNPNLYWYRQAAGRGLQLLFYSVGIGQISSEVPQNLSASRPQDRQFILSSKKLLLSDSGFYLCAWSAGGGYTFGSGTRLTVV.

The chain recombines TRBV19 with TRBJ1-2; D is undetermined. Trimming pared 3 bases from V and 4 bases from J, leaving 18 bases between. The CDR3 loop spans 16 amino acids. CDR1 is LNHDA, CDR2 SQIVND, per germline (reference sequence). CDR3 coding DNA: TGTGCCAGTAGTATCGGCGGAGGTCGATCGGCCTATGGCTACACCTTC. It specifies CASSIGGGRSAYGYTF.

The chain has TRBV7-2 and TRBJ2-7; tentative D call: TRBD2 (7 bases). V lost 0 bases and J lost 3, with 12 bases in between. The germline CDR1 and CDR2 sequences are SGHTA and FQGNSA. There are 15 residues in the CDR3. This chain's CDR3 is CASSLAGGQHYEQYF. CDR3 DNA sequence: TGTGCCAGCAGCTTAGCCGGGGGGCAACACTACGAGCAGTACTTC. Full variable domain (outside the CDR3, taken from reference TRBV7-2 and TRBJ2-7): GAGVSQSPSNKVTEKGKDVELRCDPISGHTALYWYRQSLGQGLEFLIYFQGNSAPDKSGLPSDRFSAERTGGSVSTLTIQRTQQEDSAVYLCASSLAGGQHYEQYFGPGTRLTVT.

Of note for this clone: The final CDR3 position lacks the conserved phenylalanine or tryptophan, pointing to a likely read error. No DNA is shown, since the ends of the CDR3 on it are uncertain; the CDR3 is the one TCRdb lists. The rearrangement joins TRBV12-1 to TRBJ2-7; TRBD1, the table's D call, was not compared with the DNA. TRBV12-1 has pseudogene status. The CDR3 is 10 residues long, counting both termini. This CDR3 reads CASRDRGPPI.

The chain joins TRBV18 to TRBJ2-7; the match to TRBD1 covers 9 bases. The CDR3 is made up of 14 amino acids. Germline CDR1 KGHSH, CDR2 LQKENI. Trimming removed 6 bases from V and 0 bases from J; junction bases left unmatched: 3. Written as DNA, the CDR3 is TGTGCCAGCTCGGACAGGGGTTACTCCTACGAGCAGTACTTC. Translated: CASSDRGYSYEQYF.

CDR3 residues: CASSSTYEAFF. For the CDR3, the DNA is TGTGCCAGCAGCTCAACATACGAAGCTTTCTTT. The J gene is TRBJ1-1, the V gene TRBV6-5; D is unclear. V was shortened by 6 bases and J by 8 bases, with 10 bases between the two germline ends. This CDR3 spans 11 amino acids. Looked up from germline, CDR1 is MNHEY and CDR2 is SVGAGI.

V and J are TRBV7-6 and TRBJ1-5, with TRBD1 matching 7 bases. CDR3 size: 19 residues. CDR1 and CDR2 from the germline V gene are SGHVS and FNYEAQ. V shed 1 base and J 7 bases; nucleotides not matched to a gene: 19. The CDR3 nucleotides are TGTGCCAGCAGCTTAGAGCTCACTTATAAGACAGGGCGAGGACAGCCCCAGCATTTT. It yields the protein CASSLELTYKTGRGQPQHF. The variable domain in full, completed from reference TRBV7-6 and TRBJ1-5, reads GAGVSQSPRYKVTKRGQDVALRCDPISGHVSLYWYRQALGQGPEFLTYFNYEAQQDKSGLPNDRFSAERPEGSISTLTIQRTEQRDSAMYRCASSLELTYKTGRGQPQHFGDGTRLSIL.

V gene TRBV7-3 combines with J gene TRBJ2-2; D possibly corresponds to TRBD2 (5 bases). The CDR3 totals 15 residues. CDR1 is SGHTA and CDR2 is FQGTGA in the germline V gene. V lost 5 bases, J lost 8 bases, and 18 bases lay in between. The CDR3: CASSPGSSTPGELFF. As DNA, the CDR3 is TGTGCCAGCAGCCCGGGGAGCAGTACACCGGGGGAGCTGTTTTTT.